This record concerns one T cell receptor (beta chain) sequence. This record belongs to a study of blood T cell repertoires in COVID-19. With V trimmed by 2 bases and J by 4 bases, 8 bases remained unmatched. There are 14 residues in the CDR3. Germline CDR1 and CDR2: GTSNPN and SVGIG (reference sequence). The data were produced by immunoSEQ multiplex PCR, yet TCRdb's version contains in-frame clones alone and is incomplete. The sample contains fewer than 300,000 clones, more than 75% of which appear only once. The origin of this receptor is a man aged 40-49 years who had recovered from COVID-19. Sequenced: peripheral blood. This rearrangement joins TRBV30 to TRBJ2-7; 7 bases agree with TRBD2. The CDR3 bases are TGTGCCTGGAGTTTGAGGCGGGAGAGGTACGAGCAGTACTTC. This codes for CAWSLRRERYEQYF.